A single sample gave rise to the 22 T cell receptor beta chains below, sequenced in a study of blood T cell repertoires in COVID-19 (dated by TCRdb to 2018 to 2021). The receptor library was made with the immunoSEQ multiplex PCR assay. The clones in this table, taken by TCRdb from immuneACCESS, are in-frame only. Not every clone is retained; where verified, under half of the shortfall comes from an unresolved V gene, and the cause of the rest is unknown. The sample table contains 150,000 to 200,000 clones; only one count was recorded for 88% of them. The ten biggest clones cover roughly 5.5% of the sample. The source material was peripheral blood. The receptor set was obtained from a middle-aged man with active or convalescent COVID-19.

This sequence joins TRBV3-1 (or the pseudogene TRBV3-2) and TRBJ2-3, with 11 bases lining up with TRBD2. The ends lost 4 bases at V and 6 bases at J; junction bases unmatched: 9. CDR1 is LGHDT and CDR2 is YNNKEL in the germline V gene (reference sequence). This CDR3 has 16 amino acids. CDR3 nucleotides: TGTGCCAGCAGCCCTGGTGGGCTAGCGGGAGGTGATACGCAGTATTTT. Encoded protein: CASSPGGLAGGDTQYF.

Written as DNA, the CDR3 is TGCAGCGTTGAACGGTCAGGGGAAGGCGAGCAGTTCTTC. Translation: CSVERSGEGEQFF. The rearrangement uses TRBV29-1 and TRBJ2-1; D might be TRBD1 (6 bases). The CDR3 is made up of 13 amino acids. Trimming took 2 bases from V and 10 from J, leaving 15 bases between them. Germline lookup yields CDR1 SQVTM and CDR2 ANQGSEA.

The chain combines TRBV24-1 with TRBJ2-1; TRBD2 matches at 11 bases. V dropped 2 bases and J dropped 4; count of bases not matched to a gene: 9. Germline assignment: CDR1 KGHDR and CDR2 SFDVKD. The CDR3 sequence is 18 residues long. CDR3 amino acids: CATSDSSSGGKGYNEQFF. DNA for the CDR3: TGTGCCACCAGTGATTCGTCTAGCGGGGGGAAAGGGTACAATGAGCAGTTCTTC.

The chain combines TRBV3-1 (or the pseudogene TRBV3-2) with TRBJ1-6; TRBD1 matches 10 bases. J was trimmed by 7 bases and V by 7 bases; bases with no gene match: 10. Germline values: CDR1 LGHDT, CDR2 YNNKEL (reference sequence). This CDR3 has 16 amino acids. In nucleotides, the CDR3 is TGTGCCAGCAAAAGCGGACAGGGGGGTAAAAATTCACCCCTCCACTTT. Its protein product is CASKSGQGGKNSPLHF.

The chain has TRBV27 and TRBJ1-4; 10 nucleotides match TRBD1. The CDR3 runs to 15 residues. Germline assignment: CDR1 MNHEY and CDR2 SMNVEV (reference sequence). The V segment lost 2 bases and the J segment 6 bases; nucleotides outside the gene matches: 3. The CDR3: CASSLGGTGDEKLFF. Here the CDR3 DNA reads TGTGCCAGCAGTTTAGGGGGGACAGGGGATGAAAAACTGTTTTTT.

CDR3 sequence: CASRADYGYTF. Written as DNA, the CDR3 is TGTGCCAGCAGGGCGGACTATGGCTACACCTTC. The V and J genes are TRBV28 and TRBJ1-2; unclear D gene. The CDR3 has 11 residues. CDR1 MDHEN and CDR2 SYDVKM come from the germline V gene. The ends were cut back, 6 bases at V and 3 bases at J, with 5 bases in the middle.

The CDR3 DNA sequence: TGTGCCAGCTCACCGACAACCCCCGGGACACAGCTCACCTTC. The encoded protein is CASSPTTPGTQLTF. The J gene is TRBJ1-2, the V gene TRBV18; the D gene is possibly TRBD1 (6 bases). The ends were cut back, 3 bases at V and 13 bases at J, with 21 bases in the middle. CDR3 length: 14 residues. Per the germline V gene, CDR1 is KGHSH and CDR2 is LQKENI.

The chain couples TRBV5-4 to TRBJ1-1; TRBD1 aligns across 8 bases. V lost 3 bases and J lost 2; bases outside the gene matches: 6. Per the germline V gene, CDR1 is SGHNT and CDR2 is YYREEE (reference sequence). CDR3 length: 15 residues. CDR3: CASSSGQGYNTEAFF. DNA for the CDR3: TGTGCCAGCAGCTCTGGACAGGGCTACAACACTGAAGCTTTCTTT.

The chain recombines TRBV6-6 with TRBJ1-6; no clear D. Germline-derived CDR1 and CDR2 are MNHNY and SVGAGI (reference sequence). There are 16 residues in the CDR3. V lost 5 bases, J lost 7 bases, and 18 bases lay in between. The CDR3 region has the DNA TGTGCCAGCAGTGCTCCTCCCGTCCAAACAAATTCACCCCTCCACTTT. It encodes CASSAPPVQTNSPLHF.

The chain recombines TRBV6-5 with TRBJ1-1; D uncertain. Germline CDR1 and CDR2: MNHEY and SVGAGI. This CDR3 has 12 residues. Trimming took 11 bases from V and 2 from J, leaving 12 bases between them. CDR3 sequence reads: CASRGGNTEAFF. CDR3 coding DNA: TGTGCCTCACGGGGAGGTAACACTGAAGCTTTCTTT.

V gene TRBV5-1 combines with J gene TRBJ1-4; D is perhaps TRBD1 (5 bases). V was cut by 5 bases and J by 7 bases, with 18 bases left in between. The CDR3 is 15 residues long. CDR1 is SGHRS and CDR2 is YFSETQ in the germline V gene. CDR3 in amino acids: CASRVIGGRSEKLFF. The CDR3 DNA follows: TGCGCCAGCAGGGTCATCGGGGGACGATCTGAAAAACTGTTTTTT.

This clone was counted a single time. This sequence joins TRBV7-2 and TRBJ1-1; perhaps TRBD1 as D (6 bases). Trimming left V 5 bases short and J 1 base short, with 11 bases between. Germline CDR1 SGHTA, CDR2 FQGNSA. The CDR3 runs 14 residues. CDR3 residues: CASSLMDRNTEAFF. CDR3 in DNA: TGTGCCAGCAGCCTAATGGACAGGAACACTGAAGCTTTCTTT.

J is TRBJ2-2 and V is TRBV3-1 (or the pseudogene TRBV3-2); TRBD2 might be the D (5 bases). The germline gives CDR1 LGHDT, CDR2 YNNKEL (reference sequence). This CDR3 is 16 amino acids long. Deletions cut 2 bases from V and 3 bases from J, with 13 bases between. Written as DNA, the CDR3 is TGTGCCAGCAGCCAACGGGTGGGAGTGTACACCGGGGAGCTGTTTTTT. Amino acid sequence: CASSQRVGVYTGELFF.

The chain combines TRBV9 with TRBJ1-1; 11 bases line up with TRBD1. This CDR3 is 22 amino acids long. V shed 0 bases, J shed 3 bases, and the junction held 22 bases outside the gene matches. The germline V gene encodes CDR1 SGDLS and CDR2 YYNGEE. CDR3 coding DNA: TGTGCCAGCAGCGTAGCCCGACTTGATGGACAGGGGGCTAATTTGAGGGACACTGAAGCTTTCTTT. Residues: CASSVARLDGQGANLRDTEAFF.

The gene calls are TRBV5-1 and TRBJ1-6; D gene ambiguous. The germline gives CDR1 SGHRS, CDR2 YFSETQ. V lost 2 bases and J lost 0, with 9 bases in between. The CDR3 runs to 16 residues. The CDR3 here is CASSFTLSSYNSPLHF. The CDR3 nucleotides are TGCGCCAGCAGCTTCACATTAAGCTCCTATAATTCACCCCTCCACTTT.

The chain employs TRBV4-1 and TRBJ1-1; D gene uncertain. The CDR3 has 15 amino acids. Germline CDR1 MGHRA, CDR2 YSYEKL. Trimming removed 4 bases from V and 3 bases from J, with 15 bases in between. The DNA of the CDR3 is TGCGCCAGCAGCCTGGTTTTGGAGGTGGACACTGAAGCTTTCTTT. Translated, it gives CASSLVLEVDTEAFF.

This chain connects TRBV29-1 to TRBJ1-1; D possibly corresponds to TRBD1 (6 bases). V was pared by 6 bases and J by 2 bases, with 13 bases between. CDR1 is SQVTM, CDR2 ANQGSEA, per germline. This CDR3 spans 13 amino acids. CDR3 nucleotide sequence: TGCAGCGTCGTAGGCAGGGGAAACACTGAAGCTTTCTTT. Translating it yields CSVVGRGNTEAFF. Full variable domain (remainder filled in from reference TRBV29-1 and TRBJ1-1): SAVISQKPSRDICQRGTSLTIQCQVDSQVTMMFWYRQQPGQSLTLIATANQGSEATYESGFVIDKFPISRPNLTFSTLTVSNMSPEDSSIYLCSVVGRGNTEAFFGQGTRLTVV.

Regarding this clone: A read error may produce the germline difference seen at one junction end. The chain links TRBV7-2 to TRBJ1-2; D is ambiguous. The CDR3 extends over 12 amino acids. The germline V gene encodes CDR1 SGHTA and CDR2 FQGNSA. The CDR3, as DNA: TGTGCCAGCAGCTTAGAATGGCAGATAGACTCATTC. This encodes CASSLEWQIDSF. Supplemented by reference TRBV7-2 and TRBJ1-2, the full variable domain reads GAGVSQSPSNKVTEKGKDVELRCDPISGHTALYWYRQSLGQGLEFLIYFQGNSAPDKSGLPSDRFSAERTGGSVSTLTIQRTQQEDSAVYLCASSLEWQIDSFGSGTRLTVV.

This chain uses TRBV21-1 with TRBJ1-2; the table gives TRBD1 as D, unverified against the DNA. TRBV21-1 is noted as a pseudogene. This CDR3 comprises 14 residues. The CDR3 reads CASNIQGIGYGYTF. DNA for the CDR3: TGTGCCAGCAACATACAGGGAATTGGCTATGGCTACACCTTC.

The chain employs TRBV3-1 (or the pseudogene TRBV3-2) and TRBJ2-7, with D uncertain. V was trimmed by 0 bases and J by 3 bases, leaving 6 bases between them. From germline, CDR1 is LGHDT and CDR2 YNNKEL (reference sequence). CDR3 length: 13 residues. CDR3 in amino acids: CASSQDVSYEQYF. CDR3 sequence (DNA): TGTGCCAGCAGCCAAGATGTCAGCTACGAGCAGTACTTC.

This clone was seen once. V and J are TRBV7-9 and TRBJ1-3; D gene uncertain. Trimming cost V 3 bases and J 4 bases, with 10 bases left between them. The CDR3 runs 14 residues. CDR1 is SEHNR and CDR2 is FQNEAQ in the germline V gene (reference sequence). DNA for the CDR3: TGTGCCAGCAGCTTCGAGGGATCGGGAAACACCATATATTTT. This gives the protein CASSFEGSGNTIYF.

The rearrangement links TRBV10-3 to TRBJ2-1, with 9 bases fitting TRBD2. The CDR3 is made up of 18 amino acids. V dropped 10 bases and J dropped 1; count of bases not matched to a gene: 17. The germline V gene encodes CDR1 ENHRY and CDR2 SYGVKD. CDR3 sequence reads: CATKGGQGLASSYNEQFF. CDR3 bases: TGTGCCACAAAGGGTGGTCAGGGACTAGCAAGTTCCTACAATGAGCAGTTCTTC.